These 10 T cell receptor beta chains originate from one sample sequenced in a study of blood T cell repertoires in COVID-19. Data came from immunoSEQ multiplex PCR; TCRdb stores just in-frame clones and leaves some out. The table includes some 150,000 clones, roughly 84% detected once. The sample consisted of PBMCs or T cells enriched from blood (not recorded which). The receptors here all came from a human donor with acute COVID-19. The donor label of this sample is uncertain.

The chain carries TRBV5-4 and TRBJ2-5; 9 nucleotides match TRBD2. In germline, CDR1 is SGHNT, CDR2 YYREEE (reference sequence). The CDR3 totals 17 residues. With V trimmed by 4 bases and J by 1 base, 11 bases remained unmatched. CDR3 sequence reads: CASSPDRAGGLQETQYF. The CDR3 DNA follows: TGTGCCAGCAGCCCGGATCGGGCGGGGGGGCTCCAAGAGACCCAGTACTTC.

This clone was counted a single time. V is TRBV5-4 and J is TRBJ2-6; D perhaps matches TRBD2 (7 bases). CDR3 length equals 18 residues. With 0 bases removed from V and 3 bases from J, the gap between germline ends came to 16 bases. Germline CDR1 and CDR2: SGHNT and YYREEE (reference sequence). The CDR3 loop is CASSLVGAGAGGANVLTF. The CDR3 DNA is TGTGCCAGCAGCTTGGTAGGGGCGGGGGCAGGTGGGGCCAACGTCCTGACTTTC.

This chain links TRBV7-8 with TRBJ1-6, with 11 bases matching TRBD1. The CDR3 is made up of 16 amino acids. The germline gives CDR1 SGHVS, CDR2 FQNEAQ. The V gene end was trimmed by 5 bases and the J gene end by 7 bases; junction bases not matched to a gene: 7. CDR3 protein: CASSLGQGARNSPLHF. CDR3 DNA sequence: TGTGCCAGCAGCCTTGGACAGGGGGCGAGGAATTCACCCCTCCACTTT.

This clone was detected only once. This chain connects TRBV30 to TRBJ1-1, with D possibly TRBD1 on 5 matching bases. V was pared by 0 bases and J by 4 bases, with 12 bases between. This CDR3 has 14 amino acids. The germline V gene has CDR1 GTSNPN and CDR2 SVGIG (reference sequence). CDR3: CAWSVPGRGTEAFF. In nucleotides, the CDR3 is TGTGCCTGGAGTGTACCTGGGAGGGGCACTGAAGCTTTCTTT.

This clone was picked up one time. V is TRBV7-9 and J is TRBJ1-2, with 10 bases that match TRBD1. CDR1 and CDR2 from the germline V gene are SEHNR and FQNEAQ (reference sequence). The trim removed 5 bases at V and 4 bases at J, leaving 7 bases unmatched. The CDR3 covers 15 residues. The CDR3 here is CASSQGQGTGYGYTF. The CDR3 region has the DNA TGTGCCAGCAGCCAGGGACAGGGGACCGGCTATGGCTACACCTTC.

The chain combines TRBV7-8 with TRBJ2-1; possibly TRBD2 for D (6 bases). CDR1 SGHVS and CDR2 FQNEAQ come from the germline V gene. This CDR3 spans 16 amino acids. V was trimmed by 3 bases and J by 0 bases, leaving 12 bases between them. The CDR3 coding sequence is TGTGCCAGCAGCTTTATGCGGGGCATCTCCTACAATGAGCAGTTCTTC. Its translation: CASSFMRGISYNEQFF.

The chain recombines TRBV11-2 with TRBJ2-1, with 13 bases that match TRBD2. V lost 3 bases and J lost 8; bases outside the gene matches: 1. This CDR3 spans 14 amino acids. Germline lookup yields CDR1 SGHAT and CDR2 FQNNGV. The CDR3 spells CASSLTSGGYEQFF. The CDR3 region has the DNA TGTGCCAGCAGCTTGACTAGCGGGGGGTATGAGCAGTTCTTC.

This clone was counted between two and nine times. This chain links TRBV4-2 with TRBJ1-1; the D gene is possibly TRBD1 (5 bases). CDR1 is LGHNA, CDR2 YNFKEQ, per germline. The CDR3 contains 18 residues. V was cut by 0 bases and J by 0 bases, with 17 bases left in between. The CDR3 nucleotides read TGTGCCAGCAGCCAAGACGTCAGGGCCCGGCCAATGAACACTGAAGCTTTCTTT. It yields the protein CASSQDVRARPMNTEAFF.

This clone appeared a few times. This chain links TRBV30 with TRBJ1-1; D perhaps matches TRBD1 (6 bases). CDR3 length: 13 amino acids. Germline V lookup: CDR1 GTSNPN, CDR2 SVGIG (reference sequence). Trimming shortened V by 5 bases and J by 8 bases, and 18 bases separated the two germline ends. The CDR3 nucleotides read TGTGCCTGGTCCCGGGACATGTGGAGAGAAGCTTTCTTT. Amino acid sequence: CAWSRDMWREAFF.

The genes are TRBV19 and TRBJ1-5; D may be TRBD1 (6 bases). The CDR3 sequence is 13 residues long. The germline CDR1 and CDR2 sequences are LNHDA and SQIVND (reference sequence). Trimming stripped 4 bases from V and 7 bases from J, with 11 bases between. The CDR3 sequence is CASSKGQGQPQHF. CDR3 sequence (DNA): TGTGCCAGTAGTAAGGGGCAGGGGCAGCCCCAGCATTTT.